This T cell receptor beta chain is drawn from a study of shared clonotypes between healthy human individuals. Across the study: A donor's plate count was three for CD4 naive and three for CD4 memory; CD8 naive had two and CD8 memory one.

Comments on this clone: As yet, its antigen is unknown.

Authors' data handling: Junction-only immunoSEQ data arrived without quality scores, meaning filtering differed. Sequencing was performed with immunoSEQ multiplex PCR; in TCRdb, only in-frame clones are kept and a portion is missing. V and J calls plus clone size are reproduced from that table; the DNA served to infer D and trimming. Here the sample spans fewer than 800,000 clones, around 90% being singletons. Terminally differentiated effector memory CD45RA+ cells were excluded from the naive CD8 cells, which were CD45RO-negative and positively selected for CCR7. All donors were Caucasian adults living in Nashville, Tennessee. Study-wide results and limits: Sharing across a handful of donors was seen in 4% to 5% of naive CD4 clonotypes.

Germline loops: CDR1 SEHNR, CDR2 FQNEAQ (reference sequence). Trimming at V came to 3 bases and at J to 1 base, leaving 5 bases not matched to a gene. The CDR3 sequence is 15 residues long. The TCR originated in a man aged 25 to 45 in good health. Sequencing input: naive CD8+ T cells sorted from blood. The chain uses TRBV7-9 and TRBJ2-7; TRBD2 matches 8 bases. The CDR3 sequence: CASSFQTSESYEQYF. The CDR3 coding sequence is TGTGCCAGCAGCTTCCAGACTAGCGAGTCCTACGAGCAGTACTTC.